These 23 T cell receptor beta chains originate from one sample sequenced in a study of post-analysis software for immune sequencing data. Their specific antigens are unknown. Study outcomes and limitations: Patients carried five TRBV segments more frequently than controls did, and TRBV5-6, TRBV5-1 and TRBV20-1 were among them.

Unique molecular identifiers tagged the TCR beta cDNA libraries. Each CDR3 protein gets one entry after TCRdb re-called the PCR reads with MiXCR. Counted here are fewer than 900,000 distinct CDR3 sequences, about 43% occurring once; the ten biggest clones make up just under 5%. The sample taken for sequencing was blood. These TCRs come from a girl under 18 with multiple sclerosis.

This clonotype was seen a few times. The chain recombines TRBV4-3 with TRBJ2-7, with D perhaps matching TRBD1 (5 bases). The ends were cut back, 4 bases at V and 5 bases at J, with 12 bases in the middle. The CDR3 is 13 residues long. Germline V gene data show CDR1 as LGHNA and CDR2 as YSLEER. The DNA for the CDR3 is TGCGCCAGCAGCCCCGCCCAGGGCCACGAGCAGTACTTC. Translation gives CASSPAQGHEQYF.

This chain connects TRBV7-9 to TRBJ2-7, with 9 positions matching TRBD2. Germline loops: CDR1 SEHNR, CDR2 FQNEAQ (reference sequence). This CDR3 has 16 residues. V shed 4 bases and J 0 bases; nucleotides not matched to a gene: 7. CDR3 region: CASSSGSGSDSYEQYF. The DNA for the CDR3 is TGTGCCAGCAGCTCGGGTAGCGGGAGTGACTCCTACGAGCAGTACTTC.

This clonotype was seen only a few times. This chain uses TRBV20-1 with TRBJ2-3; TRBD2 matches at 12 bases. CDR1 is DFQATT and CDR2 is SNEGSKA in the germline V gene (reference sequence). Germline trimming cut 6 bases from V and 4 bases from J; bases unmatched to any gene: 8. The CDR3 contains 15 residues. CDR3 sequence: CSAQGTSGLADTQYF. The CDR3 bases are TGCAGTGCCCAGGGGACTAGCGGGTTGGCAGATACGCAGTATTTT.

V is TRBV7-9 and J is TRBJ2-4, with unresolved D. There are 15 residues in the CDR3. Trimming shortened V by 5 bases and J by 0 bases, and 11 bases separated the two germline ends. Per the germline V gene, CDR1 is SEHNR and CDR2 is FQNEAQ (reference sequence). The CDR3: CASSQLIPAKNIQYF. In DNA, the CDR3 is TGTGCCAGCAGCCAACTTATTCCAGCCAAAAACATTCAGTACTTC.

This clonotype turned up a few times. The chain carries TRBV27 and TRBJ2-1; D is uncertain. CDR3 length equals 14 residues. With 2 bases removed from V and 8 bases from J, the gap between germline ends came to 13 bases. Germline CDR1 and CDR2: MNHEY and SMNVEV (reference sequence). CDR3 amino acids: CASSLASPGYEQFF. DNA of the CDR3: TGTGCCAGCAGTTTAGCTTCCCCCGGCTATGAGCAGTTCTTC.

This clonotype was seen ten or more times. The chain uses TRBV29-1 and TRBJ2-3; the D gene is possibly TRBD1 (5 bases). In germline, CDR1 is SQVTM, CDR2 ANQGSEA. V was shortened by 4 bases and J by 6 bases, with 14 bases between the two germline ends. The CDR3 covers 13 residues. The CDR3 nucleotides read TGCAGCGTTGTCGTAGGGGCTGCGGATACGCAGTATTTT. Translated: CSVVVGAADTQYF.

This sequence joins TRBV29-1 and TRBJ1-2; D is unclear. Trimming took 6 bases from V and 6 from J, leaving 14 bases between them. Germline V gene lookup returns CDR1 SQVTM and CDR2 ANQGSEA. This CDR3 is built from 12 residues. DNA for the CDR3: TGCAGCGTCCGGGCTACCCTGAATGGCTACACCTTC. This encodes CSVRATLNGYTF.

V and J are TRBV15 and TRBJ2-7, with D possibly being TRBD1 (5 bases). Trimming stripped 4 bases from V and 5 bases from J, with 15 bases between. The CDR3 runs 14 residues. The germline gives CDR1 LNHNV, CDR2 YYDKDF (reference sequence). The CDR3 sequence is CATSTLPQGNEQYF. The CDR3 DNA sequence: TGTGCCACCAGCACCCTCCCGCAGGGTAACGAGCAGTACTTC.

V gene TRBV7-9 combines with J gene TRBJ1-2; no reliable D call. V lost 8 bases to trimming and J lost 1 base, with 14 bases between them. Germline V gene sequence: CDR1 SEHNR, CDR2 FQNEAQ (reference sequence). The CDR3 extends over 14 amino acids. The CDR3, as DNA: TGTGCCAGCCTACCCCCCGGCAATAACTATGGCTACACCTTC. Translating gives CASLPPGNNYGYTF.

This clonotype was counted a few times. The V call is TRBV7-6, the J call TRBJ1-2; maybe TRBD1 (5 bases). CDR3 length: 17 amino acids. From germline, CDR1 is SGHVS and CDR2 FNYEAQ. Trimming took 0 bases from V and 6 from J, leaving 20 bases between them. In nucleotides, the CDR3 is TGTGCCAGCAGCTTAGCAGACAGTTGGGGAGGGGACGATGGCTACACCTTC. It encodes CASSLADSWGGDDGYTF.

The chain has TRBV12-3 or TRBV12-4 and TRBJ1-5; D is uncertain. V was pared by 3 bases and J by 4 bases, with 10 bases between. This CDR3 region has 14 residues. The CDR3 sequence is CASSLARLNQPQHF. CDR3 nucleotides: TGTGCCAGCAGTTTGGCCCGCCTGAATCAGCCCCAGCATTTT.

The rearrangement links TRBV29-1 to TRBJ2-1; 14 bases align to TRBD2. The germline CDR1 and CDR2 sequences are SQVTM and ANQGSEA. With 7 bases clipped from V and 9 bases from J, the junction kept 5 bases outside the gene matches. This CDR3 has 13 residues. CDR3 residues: CSAGLAGVVEQFF. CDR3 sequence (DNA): TGCAGCGCGGGACTAGCGGGAGTAGTTGAGCAGTTCTTC.

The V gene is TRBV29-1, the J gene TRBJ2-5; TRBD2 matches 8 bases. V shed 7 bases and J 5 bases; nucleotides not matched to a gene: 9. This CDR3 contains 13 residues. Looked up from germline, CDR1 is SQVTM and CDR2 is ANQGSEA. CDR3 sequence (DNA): TGCAGCGCTGGGGGGACTAGGATGGAGACCCAGTACTTC. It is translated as CSAGGTRMETQYF.

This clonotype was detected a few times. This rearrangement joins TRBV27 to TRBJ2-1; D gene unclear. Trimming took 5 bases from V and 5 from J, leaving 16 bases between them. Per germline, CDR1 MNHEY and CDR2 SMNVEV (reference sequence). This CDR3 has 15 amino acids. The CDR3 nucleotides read TGTGCCAGCAGTCCTCTACCCTACGTGGACAATGAGCAGTTCTTC. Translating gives CASSPLPYVDNEQFF.

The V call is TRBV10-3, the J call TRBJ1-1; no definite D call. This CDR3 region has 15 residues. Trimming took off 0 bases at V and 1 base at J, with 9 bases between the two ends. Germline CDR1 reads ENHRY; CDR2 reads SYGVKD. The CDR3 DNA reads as TGTGCCATCAGTGAGTCCGGAGGAGCGAACACTGAAGCTTTCTTT. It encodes CAISESGGANTEAFF.

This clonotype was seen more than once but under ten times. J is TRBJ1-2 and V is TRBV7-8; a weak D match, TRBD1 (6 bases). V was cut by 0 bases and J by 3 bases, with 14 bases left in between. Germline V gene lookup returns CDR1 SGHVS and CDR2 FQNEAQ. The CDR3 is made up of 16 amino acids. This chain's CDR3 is CASSLALTGFHYGYTF. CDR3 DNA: TGTGCCAGCAGCTTAGCCCTCACAGGGTTTCACTATGGCTACACCTTC.

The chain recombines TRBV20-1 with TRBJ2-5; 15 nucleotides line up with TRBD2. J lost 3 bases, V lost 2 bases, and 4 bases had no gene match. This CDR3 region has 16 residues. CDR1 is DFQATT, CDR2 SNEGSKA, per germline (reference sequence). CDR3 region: CSARPGLAGGKETQYF. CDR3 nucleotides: TGCAGTGCTAGACCGGGACTAGCGGGAGGAAAAGAGACCCAGTACTTC.

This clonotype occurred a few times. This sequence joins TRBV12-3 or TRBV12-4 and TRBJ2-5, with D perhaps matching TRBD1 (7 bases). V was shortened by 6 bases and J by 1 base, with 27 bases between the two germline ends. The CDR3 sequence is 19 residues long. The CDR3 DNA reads TGTGCCAGCAGCCCCTTATGGAGGGGGCAACCCCTCTCCCAAGAGACCCAGTACTTC. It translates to CASSPLWRGQPLSQETQYF.

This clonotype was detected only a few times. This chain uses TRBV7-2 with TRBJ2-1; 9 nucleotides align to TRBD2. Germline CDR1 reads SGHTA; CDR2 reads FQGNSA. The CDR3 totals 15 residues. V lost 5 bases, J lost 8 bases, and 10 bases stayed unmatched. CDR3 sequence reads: CASSPRLAEAYEQFF. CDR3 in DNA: TGTGCCAGCAGCCCTAGACTAGCGGAGGCCTATGAGCAGTTCTTC.

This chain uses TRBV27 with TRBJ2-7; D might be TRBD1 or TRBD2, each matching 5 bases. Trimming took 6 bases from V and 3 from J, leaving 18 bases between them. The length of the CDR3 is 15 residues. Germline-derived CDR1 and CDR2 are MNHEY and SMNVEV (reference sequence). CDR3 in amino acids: CASRARGSAHYEQYF. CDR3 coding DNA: TGTGCCAGCAGAGCCCGGGGCTCCGCCCACTACGAGCAGTACTTC.

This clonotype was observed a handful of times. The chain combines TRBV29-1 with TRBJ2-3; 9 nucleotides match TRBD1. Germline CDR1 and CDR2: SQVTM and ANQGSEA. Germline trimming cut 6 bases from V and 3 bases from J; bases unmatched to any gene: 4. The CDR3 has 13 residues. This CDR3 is CSVWTGVTDTQYF. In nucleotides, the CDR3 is TGCAGCGTCTGGACAGGGGTGACAGATACGCAGTATTTT.

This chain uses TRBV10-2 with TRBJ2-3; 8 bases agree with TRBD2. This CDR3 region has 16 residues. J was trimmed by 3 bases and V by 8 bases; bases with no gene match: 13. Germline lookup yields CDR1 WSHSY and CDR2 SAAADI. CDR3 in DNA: TGCGCCAGCTCCCCCAGCGGGAGATTAGGGACAGATACGCAGTATTTT. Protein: CASSPSGRLGTDTQYF.

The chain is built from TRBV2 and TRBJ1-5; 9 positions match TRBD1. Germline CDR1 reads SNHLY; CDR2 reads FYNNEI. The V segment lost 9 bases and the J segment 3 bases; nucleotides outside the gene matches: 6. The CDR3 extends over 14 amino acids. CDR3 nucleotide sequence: TGTGCCAGTTGGACAGGGGTCTACAATCAGCCCCAGCATTTT. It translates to CASWTGVYNQPQHF.